These 17 T cell receptor beta chains were all obtained from the same sample, sequenced in a study of Ad26.COV2.S vaccination and SARS-CoV-2 variants. Treatment meaning: 19 received Ad26.COV2.S at low or high dose, single or two shots; five or six received placebo; per-sample allocation not given. Collection of the samples took place on day 63 after the first injection of vaccine or placebo. Some clones are missing from TCRdb's copy, which holds only in-frame ones; the method was immunoSEQ multiplex PCR. The table shows approximately 360,000 clones, with roughly 80% occurring only once. The sequences come from peripheral blood, collected in a trial of Ad26.COV2.S vaccine versus placebo. The receptors here all came from a person between 18 and 60 years old who received the Ad26.COV2.S COVID-19 vaccine or a placebo.

The chain is built from TRBV7-2 and TRBJ2-1, with 10 bases lining up with TRBD2. The V and J ends lost 3 bases and 1 base, in that order; junction bases with no gene match: 3. The CDR3 spans 16 residues. Germline V gives CDR1 SGHTA, CDR2 FQGNSA. Here the CDR3 reads CASSFASGGSYNEQFF. CDR3 DNA sequence: TGTGCCAGCAGCTTTGCTAGCGGGGGATCCTACAATGAGCAGTTCTTC.

The chain is built from TRBV5-8 and TRBJ2-1; D remains ambiguous. From germline, CDR1 is SGHTS and CDR2 YDEGEE. CDR3 length: 15 amino acids. The V end lost 2 bases, the J end lost 6 bases, and 15 bases lay between the germline ends. DNA for the CDR3: TGTGCCAGCAGCTTCTGGCGGAATCGAGGCAATGAGCAGTTCTTC. It is translated as CASSFWRNRGNEQFF.

This chain links TRBV10-3 with TRBJ2-7; 7 bases align to TRBD2. J was trimmed by 7 bases and V by 4 bases; bases with no gene match: 16. CDR3 length: 16 residues. Germline V gives CDR1 ENHRY, CDR2 SYGVKD. The CDR3, as DNA: TGTGCCATCAGTGGCGAGCGGGGACCCTCCTTTGGAGAGCAGTACTTC. It is translated as CAISGERGPSFGEQYF.

This clone was seen ten or more times. The gene calls are TRBV19 and TRBJ1-2; D call uncertain. Trimming left V 3 bases short and J 8 bases short, with 10 bases between. Germline CDR1 reads LNHDA; CDR2 reads SQIVND (reference sequence). This CDR3 contains 12 residues. CDR3 in DNA: TGTGCCAGTAGTATCGGGATGGGAGGCTACACCTTC. It codes for CASSIGMGGYTF.

The rearrangement joins TRBV11-3 to TRBJ2-7; possibly TRBD1 or TRBD2 for D (5 bases each). V lost 8 bases and J 6 bases, leaving 20 bases between the germline ends. CDR3 length: 14 residues. CDR1 is SGHNT, CDR2 YENEEA, per germline. The DNA for the CDR3 is TGTGCCAGCTCAACGTCGGGGCTACGTTCCGAGCAGTACTTC. It translates to CASSTSGLRSEQYF. Full variable domain (remainder filled in from reference TRBV11-3 and TRBJ2-7): EAGVVQSPRYKIIEKKQPVAFWCNPISGHNTLYWYLQNLGQGPELLIRYENEEAVDDSQLPKDRFSAERLKGVDSTLKIQPAELGDSAVYLCASSTSGLRSEQYFGPGTRLTVT.

This clone was seen once. The V call is TRBV9, the J call TRBJ2-1; the match to TRBD2 covers 12 bases. The CDR3 consists of 13 residues. The ends lost 7 bases at V and 4 bases at J; junction bases unmatched: 0. The germline CDR1 and CDR2 sequences are SGDLS and YYNGEE. CDR3 region: CASGTSGYNEQFF. The CDR3 DNA sequence: TGTGCCAGCGGGACTAGCGGGTACAATGAGCAGTTCTTC. Complete variable domain (other parts from reference TRBV9 and TRBJ2-1): DSGVTQTPKHLITATGQRVTLRCSPRSGDLSVYWYQQSLDQGLQFLIQYYNGEERAKGNILERFSAQQFPDLHSELNLSSLELGDSALYFCASGTSGYNEQFFGPGTRLTVL.

The rearrangement joins TRBV9 to TRBJ2-7, with D tentatively TRBD2 (7 bases). V lost 3 bases to trimming and J lost 5 bases, with 21 bases between them. This CDR3 has 16 residues. Looked up from germline, CDR1 is SGDLS and CDR2 is YYNGEE. CDR3 loop: CASSERGGLLDNEQYF. The CDR3, as DNA: TGTGCCAGCAGCGAGAGGGGGGGACTTTTGGACAACGAGCAGTACTTC.

This clone was found a few times. The chain uses TRBV4-2 and TRBJ2-1; 14 bases align to TRBD2. The CDR3 extends over 16 amino acids. The junction had 2 bases not matched to a gene; V was cut back by 3 bases and J by 4 bases. CDR1 LGHNA and CDR2 YNFKEQ come from the germline V gene. The CDR3 sequence is CASSQRLAGGYNEQFF. In nucleotides, the CDR3 is TGTGCCAGCAGCCAGAGACTAGCGGGGGGGTACAATGAGCAGTTCTTC.

The V gene is TRBV29-1, the J gene TRBJ2-6; D gene unclear. Germline V gene lookup returns CDR1 SQVTM and CDR2 ANQGSEA. The V gene lost 7 bases and the J gene lost 8 bases, with 18 bases spanning the gap. This CDR3 is 14 amino acids long. As DNA, the CDR3 is TGCAGCGCCCGGAACCCCTTTTGGACCAACGTCCTGACTTTC. This sequence encodes CSARNPFWTNVLTF.

The V gene is TRBV24-1, the J gene TRBJ2-3; no clear D gene. CDR1 is KGHDR and CDR2 is SFDVKD in the germline V gene. The V and J ends lost 4 bases and 0 bases respectively, with 7 bases between them. The CDR3 length is 14 residues. CDR3 nucleotides: TGTGCCACCAGTGACCCGACTAGCACAGATACGCAGTATTTT. Residues: CATSDPTSTDTQYF.

This chain joins TRBV18 and TRBJ2-1; D is possibly TRBD1 or TRBD2 (5 bases each). The CDR3 is 15 amino acids. Between the trimmed V and J ends, which lost 5 bases and 3 bases, there was a span of 14 bases. Germline values: CDR1 KGHSH, CDR2 LQKENI. CDR3 residues: CASSMGTGIYNEQFF. CDR3 coding DNA: TGTGCCAGCTCAATGGGGACGGGAATCTACAATGAGCAGTTCTTC. Filled out from reference TRBV18 and TRBJ2-1, the complete variable domain reads NAGVMQNPRHLVRRRGQEARLRCSPMKGHSHVYWYRQLPEEGLKFMVYLQKENIIDESGMPKERFSAEFPKEGPSILRIQQVVRGDSAAYFCASSMGTGIYNEQFFGPGTRLTVL.

CDR3 bases: TGTGCCAGCAGCCACCGGGCAGGGCGAGAAAAACTGTTTTTT. Amino acid sequence: CASSHRAGREKLFF. The chain has TRBV13 and TRBJ1-4, with D tentatively TRBD1 (5 bases). Trimming removed 5 bases from V and 8 bases from J, with 15 bases in between. The germline CDR1 and CDR2 sequences are PRHDT and FYEKMQ (reference sequence). The CDR3 sequence is 14 residues long.

This clone was seen once. The rearrangement uses TRBV4-3 and TRBJ2-7; tentatively, D is TRBD1 (5 bases). The V and J ends lost 6 bases and 5 bases respectively, with 14 bases between them. Germline-derived CDR1 and CDR2 are LGHNA and YSLEER. The CDR3 is made up of 13 amino acids. The CDR3 protein is CASSADRSNEQYF. The CDR3 region has the DNA TGCGCCAGCAGTGCCGACAGAAGCAACGAGCAGTACTTC.

This clone was detected only once. It may be a read error: a sequence one base away is much more abundant. Other nucleotide sequences in the sample specify the same CDR3. This rearrangement joins TRBV3-1 (or the pseudogene TRBV3-2) to TRBJ2-2, with D unclear. This CDR3 region has 13 residues. Germline CDR1 LGHDT, CDR2 YNNKEL (reference sequence). V dropped 1 base and J dropped 4 bases, with 4 bases sitting between them. The CDR3 region has the DNA TGTGCCAGCAGCCAAGGGGGCACCGGGGAGCTGTTTTTT. As protein: CASSQGGTGELFF.

This clone has a handful of counts. The chain is built from TRBV2 and TRBJ1-2, with 7 bases fitting TRBD1. The length of the CDR3 is 12 residues. Germline V gene data show CDR1 as SNHLY and CDR2 as FYNNEI. After removal of 6 bases from V and 10 bases from J, the junction contained 8 bases not matched to a gene. The chain's CDR3 is CASRSDRENYTF. For the CDR3, the DNA is TGTGCCAGCAGGTCAGACAGGGAGAACTACACCTTC.

There are a few counts of this clone. The V gene is TRBV5-1, the J gene TRBJ2-5; a possible D gene is TRBD2 (7 bases). Germline V gene data show CDR1 as SGHRS and CDR2 as YFSETQ. The CDR3 totals 15 residues. The V end was cut by 4 bases, the J end by 3 bases, with 16 bases between. In nucleotides, the CDR3 is TGCGCCAGCAGCCCTTATGGGGGGGACAAAGAGACCCAGTACTTC. This codes for CASSPYGGDKETQYF.

The chain has TRBV12-3 or TRBV12-4 and TRBJ1-1; TRBD1 is a possible D gene (5 bases). V shed 3 bases and J shed 7 bases, with 12 bases lying between them. This CDR3 spans 13 amino acids. DNA for the CDR3: TGTGCCAGCAGTTTGAGACATCAGGGTGAAGCTTTCTTT. Its protein is CASSLRHQGEAFF.